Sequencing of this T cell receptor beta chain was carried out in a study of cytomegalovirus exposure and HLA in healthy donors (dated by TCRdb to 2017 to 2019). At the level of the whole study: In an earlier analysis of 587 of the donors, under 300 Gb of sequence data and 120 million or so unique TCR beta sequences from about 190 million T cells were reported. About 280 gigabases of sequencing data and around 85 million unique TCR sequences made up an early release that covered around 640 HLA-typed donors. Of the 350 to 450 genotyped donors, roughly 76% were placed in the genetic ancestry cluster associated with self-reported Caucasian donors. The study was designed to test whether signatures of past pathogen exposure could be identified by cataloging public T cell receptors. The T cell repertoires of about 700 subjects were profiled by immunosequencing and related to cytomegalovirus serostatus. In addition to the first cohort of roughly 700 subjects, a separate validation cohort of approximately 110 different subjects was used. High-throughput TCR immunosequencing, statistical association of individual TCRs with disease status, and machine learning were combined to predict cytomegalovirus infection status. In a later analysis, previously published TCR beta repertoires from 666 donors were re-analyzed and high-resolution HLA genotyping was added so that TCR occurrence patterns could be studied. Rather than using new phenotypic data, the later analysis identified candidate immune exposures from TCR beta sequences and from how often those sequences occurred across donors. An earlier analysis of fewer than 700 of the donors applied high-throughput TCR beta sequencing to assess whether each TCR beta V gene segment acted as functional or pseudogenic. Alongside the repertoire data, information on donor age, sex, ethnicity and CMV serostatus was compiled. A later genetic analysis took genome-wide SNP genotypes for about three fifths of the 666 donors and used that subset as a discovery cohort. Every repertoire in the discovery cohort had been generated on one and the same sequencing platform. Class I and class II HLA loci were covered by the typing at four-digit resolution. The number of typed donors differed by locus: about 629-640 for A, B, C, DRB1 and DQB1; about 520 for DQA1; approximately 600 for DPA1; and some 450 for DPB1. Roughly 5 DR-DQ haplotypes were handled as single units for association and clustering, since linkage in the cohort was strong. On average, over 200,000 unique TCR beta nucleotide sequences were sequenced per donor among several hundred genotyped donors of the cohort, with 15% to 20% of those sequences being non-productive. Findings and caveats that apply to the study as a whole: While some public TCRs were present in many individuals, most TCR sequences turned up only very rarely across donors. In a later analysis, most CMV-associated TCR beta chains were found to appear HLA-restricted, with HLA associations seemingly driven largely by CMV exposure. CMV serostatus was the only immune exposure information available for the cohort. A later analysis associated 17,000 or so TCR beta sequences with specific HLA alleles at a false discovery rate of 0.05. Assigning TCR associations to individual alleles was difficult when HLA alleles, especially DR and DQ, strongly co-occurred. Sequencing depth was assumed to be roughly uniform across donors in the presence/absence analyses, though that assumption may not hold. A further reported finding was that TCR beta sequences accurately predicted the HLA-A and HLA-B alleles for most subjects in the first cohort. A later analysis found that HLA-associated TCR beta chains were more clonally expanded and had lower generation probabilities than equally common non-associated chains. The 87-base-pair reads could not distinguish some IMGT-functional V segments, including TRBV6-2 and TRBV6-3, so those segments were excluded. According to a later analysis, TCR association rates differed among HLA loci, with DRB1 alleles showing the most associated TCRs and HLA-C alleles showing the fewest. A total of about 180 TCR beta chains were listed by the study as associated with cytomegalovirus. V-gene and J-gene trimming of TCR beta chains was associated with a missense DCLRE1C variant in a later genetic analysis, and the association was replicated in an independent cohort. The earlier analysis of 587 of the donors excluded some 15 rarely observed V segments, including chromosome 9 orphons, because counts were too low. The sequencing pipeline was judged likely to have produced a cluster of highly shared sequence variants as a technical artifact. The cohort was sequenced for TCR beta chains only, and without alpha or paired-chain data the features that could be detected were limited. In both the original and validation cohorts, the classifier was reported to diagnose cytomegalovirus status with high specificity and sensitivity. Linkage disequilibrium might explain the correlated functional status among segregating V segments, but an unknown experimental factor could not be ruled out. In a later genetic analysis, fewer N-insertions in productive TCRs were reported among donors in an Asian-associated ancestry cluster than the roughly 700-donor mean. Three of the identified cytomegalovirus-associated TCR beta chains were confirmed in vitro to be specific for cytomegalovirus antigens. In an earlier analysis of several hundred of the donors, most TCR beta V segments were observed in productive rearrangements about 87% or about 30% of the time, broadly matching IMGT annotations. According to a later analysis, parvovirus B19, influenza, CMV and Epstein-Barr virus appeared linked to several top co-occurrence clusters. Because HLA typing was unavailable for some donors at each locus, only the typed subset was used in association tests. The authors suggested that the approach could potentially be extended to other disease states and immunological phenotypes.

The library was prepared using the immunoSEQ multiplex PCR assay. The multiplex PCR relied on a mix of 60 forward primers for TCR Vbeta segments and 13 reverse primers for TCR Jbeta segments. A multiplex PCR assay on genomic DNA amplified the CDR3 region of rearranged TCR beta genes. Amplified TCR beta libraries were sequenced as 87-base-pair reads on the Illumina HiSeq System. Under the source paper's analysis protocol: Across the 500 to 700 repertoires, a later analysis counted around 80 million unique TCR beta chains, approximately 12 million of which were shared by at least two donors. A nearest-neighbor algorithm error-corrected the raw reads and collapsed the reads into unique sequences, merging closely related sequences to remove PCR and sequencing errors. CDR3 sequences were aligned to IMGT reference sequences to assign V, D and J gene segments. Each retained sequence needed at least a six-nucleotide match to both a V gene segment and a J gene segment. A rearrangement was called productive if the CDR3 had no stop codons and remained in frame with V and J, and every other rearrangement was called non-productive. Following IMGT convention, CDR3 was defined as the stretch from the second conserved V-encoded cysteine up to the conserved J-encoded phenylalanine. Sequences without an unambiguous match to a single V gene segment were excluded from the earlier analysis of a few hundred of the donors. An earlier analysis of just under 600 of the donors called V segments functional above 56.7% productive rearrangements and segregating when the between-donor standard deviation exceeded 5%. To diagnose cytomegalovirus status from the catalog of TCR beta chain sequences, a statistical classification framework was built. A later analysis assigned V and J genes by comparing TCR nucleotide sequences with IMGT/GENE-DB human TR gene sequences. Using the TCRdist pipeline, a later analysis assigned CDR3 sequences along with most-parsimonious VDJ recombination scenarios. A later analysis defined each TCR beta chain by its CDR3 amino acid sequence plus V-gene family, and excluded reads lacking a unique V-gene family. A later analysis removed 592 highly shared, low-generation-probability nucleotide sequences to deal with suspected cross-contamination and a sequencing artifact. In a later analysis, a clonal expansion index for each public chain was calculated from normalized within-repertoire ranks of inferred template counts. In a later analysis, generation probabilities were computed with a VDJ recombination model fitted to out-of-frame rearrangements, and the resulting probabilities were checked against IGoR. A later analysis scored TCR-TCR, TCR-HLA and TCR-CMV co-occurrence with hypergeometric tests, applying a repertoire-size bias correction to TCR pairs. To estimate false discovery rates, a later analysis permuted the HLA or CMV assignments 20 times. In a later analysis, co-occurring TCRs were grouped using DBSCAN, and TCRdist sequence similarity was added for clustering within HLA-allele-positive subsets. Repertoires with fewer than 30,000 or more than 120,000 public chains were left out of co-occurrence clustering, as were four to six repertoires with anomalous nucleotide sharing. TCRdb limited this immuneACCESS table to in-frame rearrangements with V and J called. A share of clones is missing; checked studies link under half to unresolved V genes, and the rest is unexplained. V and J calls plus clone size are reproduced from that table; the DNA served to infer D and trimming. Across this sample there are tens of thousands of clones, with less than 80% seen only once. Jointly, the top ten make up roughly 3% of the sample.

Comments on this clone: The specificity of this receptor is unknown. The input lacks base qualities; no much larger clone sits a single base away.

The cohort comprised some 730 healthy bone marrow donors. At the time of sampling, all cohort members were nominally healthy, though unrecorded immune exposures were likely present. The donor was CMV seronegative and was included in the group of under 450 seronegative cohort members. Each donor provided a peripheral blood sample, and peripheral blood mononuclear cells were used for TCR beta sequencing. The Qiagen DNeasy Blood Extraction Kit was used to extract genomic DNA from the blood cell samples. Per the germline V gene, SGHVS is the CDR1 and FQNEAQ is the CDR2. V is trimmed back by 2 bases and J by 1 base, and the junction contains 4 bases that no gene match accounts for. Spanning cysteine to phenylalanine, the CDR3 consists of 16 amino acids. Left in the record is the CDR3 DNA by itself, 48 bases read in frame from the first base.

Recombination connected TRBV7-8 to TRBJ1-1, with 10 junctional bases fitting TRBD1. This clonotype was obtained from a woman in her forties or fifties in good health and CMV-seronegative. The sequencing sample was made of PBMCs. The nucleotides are TGTGCCAGCAGCTTAAGGGACAGGGGATCGAACACTGAAGCTTTCTTT. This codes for CASSLRDRGSNTEAFF.